This is a list of T cell receptor beta chains from one sample in a study of blood T cell repertoires in COVID-19. This table comes from immunoSEQ multiplex PCR, and its TCRdb copy is limited to in-frame clones, with some not included. The sample contains 250,000 to 350,000 clones, approximately 90% of which appear only once. The sequenced sample was peripheral blood. These receptors were collected from a woman aged 30 to 39 with COVID-19, enrolled during active disease. Both conserved end residues are part of each CDR3. D genes are given only for firm matches. Some rows mark clone size as missing; the rest say once, few, many or name a class of expanded clone.

D gene: TRBD1; clone size: -; V gene: TRBV11-2; J gene: TRBJ2-5; CDR3 DNA: TGTGCCAGCAGCTTTGGAAGTCGGGACAGGGGAAAAGAGACCCAGTACTTC; CDR3 protein: CASSFGSRDRGKETQYF
D gene: -; clone size: -; V gene: TRBV4-2; J gene: TRBJ2-7; CDR3 DNA: TGTGCCAGCCGGTCAGGGGCGGGCCTGTCCTACGAGCAGTACTTC; CDR3 protein: CASRSGAGLSYEQYF
D gene: -; clone size: -; V gene: TRBV12-3/TRBV12-4; J gene: TRBJ1-1; CDR3 DNA: TGTGCCAGCAGTTTCGGTTTGCGCACTGAAGCTTTCTTT; CDR3 protein: CASSFGLRTEAFF
D gene: TRBD1; clone size: -; V gene: TRBV28; J gene: TRBJ1-5; CDR3 DNA: TGTGCCAGCCACAACTACAGGGGGTTCAATCAGCCCCAGCATTTT; CDR3 protein: CASHNYRGFNQPQHF
D gene: -; clone size: -; V gene: TRBV7-8; J gene: TRBJ1-2; CDR3 DNA: TGTGCCAGCAGCTTAGGGACGGGCAGGGACTATGGCTACACCTTC; CDR3 protein: CASSLGTGRDYGYTF
D gene: -; clone size: -; V gene: TRBV6-5; J gene: TRBJ2-7; CDR3 DNA: TGTGCCAGCAGTTACTCGTACCAGACCTACGAGCAGTACTTC; CDR3 protein: CASSYSYQTYEQYF
D gene: TRBD1; clone size: few; V gene: TRBV11-2; J gene: TRBJ1-2; CDR3 DNA: TGTGCCAGCAGCTTAGTACGACAGGGAGGCTATGGCTACACCTTC; CDR3 protein: CASSLVRQGGYGYTF
D gene: -; clone size: once; V gene: TRBV15; J gene: TRBJ1-1; CDR3 DNA: TGTGCCACCAGCAGCGGGGAAATTTACACTGAAGCTTTCTTT; CDR3 protein: CATSSGEIYTEAFF
D gene: TRBD1; clone size: -; V gene: TRBV3-1/TRBV3-2; J gene: TRBJ1-6; CDR3 DNA: TGTGCCAGCAGCCCAAACAGGGGGGAGTCACCCCTCCACTTT; CDR3 protein: CASSPNRGESPLHF
D gene: TRBD1; clone size: -; V gene: TRBV27; J gene: TRBJ1-6; CDR3 DNA: TGTGCCAGCAGACAGGGGGTAAATTCACCCCTCCACTTT; CDR3 protein: CASRQGVNSPLHF
D gene: -; clone size: once; V gene: TRBV28; J gene: TRBJ2-7; CDR3 DNA: TGTGCCAGCTTATCGCCCGTGGGCAGAAATTTTCGGGAGCAGTACTTC; CDR3 protein: CASLSPVGRNFREQYF
D gene: TRBD1; clone size: -; V gene: TRBV9; J gene: TRBJ1-2; CDR3 DNA: TGTGCCAGCAGCTCTTTAGGGACAGAGCTCGATGGCTACACCTTC; CDR3 protein: CASSSLGTELDGYTF
D gene: TRBD1; clone size: -; V gene: TRBV5-5; J gene: TRBJ1-5; CDR3 DNA: TGTGCCAGCAGCCCCGGGACAGCTTATAGCAATCAGCCCCAGCATTTT; CDR3 protein: CASSPGTAYSNQPQHF
D gene: TRBD2; clone size: -; V gene: TRBV18; J gene: TRBJ2-2; CDR3 DNA: TGTGCCAGCTCACCTAGCGGGAGGAACACCGGGGAGCTGTTTTTT; CDR3 protein: CASSPSGRNTGELFF
D gene: TRBD2; clone size: -; V gene: TRBV4-2; J gene: TRBJ2-1; CDR3 DNA: TGTGCCAGCAGCCCCGTACTAGCGGGAGGACGGGATGAGCAGTTCTTC; CDR3 protein: CASSPVLAGGRDEQFF
D gene: TRBD1; clone size: -; V gene: TRBV7-9; J gene: TRBJ1-6; CDR3 DNA: TGTGCCAGCAGCTCACCGTACAGGGGCACACCCCTCCACTTT; CDR3 protein: CASSSPYRGTPLHF
D gene: -; clone size: -; V gene: TRBV4-1; J gene: TRBJ1-1; CDR3 DNA: TGCGCCAGCAGCCAGATCCCGAAGCGAAACACTGAAGCTTTCTTT; CDR3 protein: CASSQIPKRNTEAFF
D gene: -; clone size: once; V gene: TRBV7-2; J gene: TRBJ2-4; CDR3 DNA: TGTGCCAGCAGCTTATGGGGCAGGGAAGAAAACATTCAGTACTTC; CDR3 protein: CASSLWGREENIQYF
D gene: -; clone size: -; V gene: TRBV5-1; J gene: TRBJ1-1; CDR3 DNA: TGCGCCAGCAGCTTGGTGGCAGGGAACACTGAAGCTTTCTTT; CDR3 protein: CASSLVAGNTEAFF
D gene: -; clone size: -; V gene: TRBV9; J gene: TRBJ2-2; CDR3 DNA: TGTGCCAGCGCGAGGGCAAACCGTGGCGGGGAGCTGTTTTTT; CDR3 protein: CASARANRGGELFF
D gene: TRBD1; clone size: few; V gene: TRBV19; J gene: TRBJ1-5; CDR3 DNA: TGTGCCAGTAGTATAGGACAGGGGCGCTATCAGCCCCAGCATTTT; CDR3 protein: CASSIGQGRYQPQHF
D gene: TRBD1; clone size: -; V gene: TRBV5-1; J gene: TRBJ2-7; CDR3 DNA: TGCGCCAGCAGCCCCGGGACAGAAACCTACGAGCAGTACTTC; CDR3 protein: CASSPGTETYEQYF
D gene: -; clone size: -; V gene: TRBV2; J gene: TRBJ1-1; CDR3 DNA: TGTGCCAACCTACCTGGGGGGTCGATGAACACTGAAGCTTTCTTT; CDR3 protein: CANLPGGSMNTEAFF
D gene: -; clone size: -; V gene: TRBV6-4; J gene: TRBJ1-2; CDR3 DNA: TGTGCCAGCAGGACCCGCCGGAGGGGACCTAGTTCGTACGGCTACACCTTC; CDR3 protein: CASRTRRRGPSSYGYTF
D gene: -; clone size: -; V gene: TRBV10-1; J gene: TRBJ2-7; CDR3 DNA: TGCGCCAGCAGTGAAAAGCTGAGGGCCTACGAGCAGTACTTC; CDR3 protein: CASSEKLRAYEQYF
D gene: -; clone size: -; V gene: TRBV4-3; J gene: TRBJ2-7; CDR3 DNA: TGCGCCAGCAGCCAAGGGGTAGCCCAGTCCTACGAGCAGTACTTC; CDR3 protein: CASSQGVAQSYEQYF
D gene: TRBD2; clone size: -; V gene: TRBV28; J gene: TRBJ2-3; CDR3 DNA: TGTGCCAGCATGGCAAATAGCGGGAGAGGAACAGATACGCAGTATTTT; CDR3 protein: CASMANSGRGTDTQYF
D gene: TRBD1; clone size: -; V gene: TRBV2; J gene: TRBJ2-5; CDR3 DNA: TGTGCCAGCAGTGAGAGGAGGGGACAGGGGATCAGAGAGACCCAGTACTTC; CDR3 protein: CASSERRGQGIRETQYF
D gene: -; clone size: -; V gene: TRBV25-1; J gene: TRBJ2-6; CDR3 DNA: TGTGCCAGCACGGTATCTGGGGCCAACGTCCTGACTTTC; CDR3 protein: CASTVSGANVLTF
D gene: TRBD1; clone size: once; V gene: TRBV5-1; J gene: TRBJ2-2; CDR3 DNA: TGCGCCAGCAGCTTCAGGACAGGGGCGAACACCGGGGAGCTGTTTTTT; CDR3 protein: CASSFRTGANTGELFF
D gene: -; clone size: -; V gene: TRBV6-2/TRBV6-3; J gene: TRBJ2-1; CDR3 DNA: TGTGCCAGCAGTGAGTTGAGCTCCTACAATGAGCAGTTCTTC; CDR3 protein: CASSELSSYNEQFF
D gene: -; clone size: once; V gene: TRBV2; J gene: TRBJ1-6; CDR3 DNA: TGTGCCAGCAACAGGCTCACACAAAATTCACCCCTCCACTTT; CDR3 protein: CASNRLTQNSPLHF
D gene: TRBD1; clone size: -; V gene: TRBV5-1; J gene: TRBJ2-5; CDR3 DNA: TGCGCCAGCTCGTTAGGGACAGGGGCCGCCGATGGTGGTGAGACCCAGTACTTC; CDR3 protein: CASSLGTGAADGGETQYF
D gene: -; clone size: -; V gene: TRBV7-9; J gene: TRBJ1-1; CDR3 DNA: TGTGCCAGCAGCGAACAGGGTTCCTCGAACACTGAAGCTTTCTTT; CDR3 protein: CASSEQGSSNTEAFF
D gene: -; clone size: -; V gene: TRBV9; J gene: TRBJ2-1; CDR3 DNA: TGTGCCAGCAGCTCTGGACTTTCAGAATACAATGAGCAGTTCTTC; CDR3 protein: CASSSGLSEYNEQFF
D gene: TRBD1; clone size: -; V gene: TRBV3-1/TRBV3-2; J gene: TRBJ1-1; CDR3 DNA: TGTGCCAGCAGCTCGACAGGGATTGAAGCTTTCTTT; CDR3 protein: CASSSTGIEAFF
D gene: -; clone size: -; V gene: TRBV6-5; J gene: TRBJ1-1; CDR3 DNA: TGTGCCAGCATCCGGGAGGGGGGCCGAACTGAAGCTTTCTTT; CDR3 protein: CASIREGGRTEAFF
D gene: -; clone size: once; V gene: TRBV27; J gene: TRBJ2-7; CDR3 DNA: TGTGCCAGCAGTTTAAGACAGAGTGGGTACGAGCAGTACTTC; CDR3 protein: CASSLRQSGYEQYF
D gene: -; clone size: -; V gene: TRBV30; J gene: TRBJ1-5; CDR3 DNA: TGTGCCTGGAGTGTACGAGGCCGGGGTAGCAATCAGCCCCAGCATTTT; CDR3 protein: CAWSVRGRGSNQPQHF
D gene: TRBD2; clone size: -; V gene: TRBV4-3; J gene: TRBJ2-3; CDR3 DNA: TGCGCCAGCAGCCAAGCTGGGGGAGGGAGCACAGATACGCAGTATTTT; CDR3 protein: CASSQAGGGSTDTQYF
D gene: TRBD1; clone size: -; V gene: TRBV27; J gene: TRBJ2-1; CDR3 DNA: TGTGCCAGCAGTCCGGACAGGAGCTCCTACAATGAGCAGTTCTTC; CDR3 protein: CASSPDRSSYNEQFF
D gene: -; clone size: -; V gene: TRBV6-4; J gene: TRBJ1-6; CDR3 DNA: TGTGCCAGCAGTGACTCCGGGGTTAGAGATAATTCACCCCTCCACTTT; CDR3 protein: CASSDSGVRDNSPLHF
D gene: TRBD1; clone size: -; V gene: TRBV19; J gene: TRBJ1-5; CDR3 DNA: TGTGCCAGTAGTATAAGACAGGGTGCCCAGCCCCAGCATTTT; CDR3 protein: CASSIRQGAQPQHF
D gene: TRBD1; clone size: -; V gene: TRBV4-2; J gene: TRBJ1-5; CDR3 DNA: TGTGCCAGCAGCCAAGATTGGGGACAGGGTAAGCCCCAGCATTTT; CDR3 protein: CASSQDWGQGKPQHF
D gene: -; clone size: -; V gene: TRBV10-3; J gene: TRBJ1-2; CDR3 DNA: TGTGCCATCAGTGGGAGGGAGACTAACTATGGCTACACCTTC; CDR3 protein: CAISGRETNYGYTF
D gene: -; clone size: -; V gene: TRBV6-6; J gene: TRBJ2-2; CDR3 DNA: TGTGCCAGCACCATCGGTGGTCGCACCGGGGAGCTGTTTTTT; CDR3 protein: CASTIGGRTGELFF
D gene: -; clone size: -; V gene: TRBV18; J gene: TRBJ2-7; CDR3 DNA: TGTGCCAGCTCACCACTCTCAGGGGGGCACGAGCAGTACTTC; CDR3 protein: CASSPLSGGHEQYF
D gene: -; clone size: -; V gene: TRBV20-1; J gene: TRBJ2-7; CDR3 DNA: TGCAGTGCCAGACCCCTGGAGCAGTACTTC; CDR3 protein: CSARPLEQYF
D gene: TRBD1; clone size: -; V gene: TRBV3-1/TRBV3-2; J gene: TRBJ2-7; CDR3 DNA: TGTGCCAGCAGCCTCCGGGACAGGGCCTACGAGCAGTACTTC; CDR3 protein: CASSLRDRAYEQYF
D gene: TRBD2; clone size: -; V gene: TRBV10-1; J gene: TRBJ2-1; CDR3 DNA: TGCGCCAGCACCAGGACTAGCGGGAGGGGGAATGAGCAGTTCTTC; CDR3 protein: CASTRTSGRGNEQFF
D gene: -; clone size: -; V gene: TRBV5-1; J gene: TRBJ2-3; CDR3 DNA: TGCGCCAGCAGCTTGGGGCCAGGCACAGATACGCAGTATTTT; CDR3 protein: CASSLGPGTDTQYF
D gene: TRBD2; clone size: -; V gene: TRBV7-3; J gene: TRBJ2-1; CDR3 DNA: TGTGCCAGCAGCTCTACCGGGACTAGCGGGAGGAGGCAGTTCTTC; CDR3 protein: CASSSTGTSGRRQFF
D gene: -; clone size: -; V gene: TRBV19; J gene: TRBJ2-3; CDR3 DNA: TGTGCCAGTGATAGGGGGAACTTTGCAGATACGCAGTATTTT; CDR3 protein: CASDRGNFADTQYF
D gene: -; clone size: -; V gene: TRBV30; J gene: TRBJ2-7; CDR3 DNA: TGTGCCTGGAGTACTGACAGGAGCTACGAGCAGTACTTC; CDR3 protein: CAWSTDRSYEQYF
D gene: -; clone size: -; V gene: TRBV7-8; J gene: TRBJ1-2; CDR3 DNA: TGTGCCAGCAGCTCGACAGGAACTAACTATGGCTACACCTTC; CDR3 protein: CASSSTGTNYGYTF